Each of the 10 T cell receptor beta chains below was sequenced from the same sample in a study of glioma-infiltrating T cells (dated by TCRdb to the mid-2010s). Sequencing used an Illumina MiSeq. TCR alpha and beta CDR3 regions were amplified with the iRepertoire nested amplicon-rescue multiplex PCR (arm-PCR) platform from RNA. TCRdb cleaned the public reads at Q25 with fastp, built clones with MiXCR and kept in-frame beta chains. Records with the same CDR3 protein are collapsed into one entry carrying the most frequent genes and DNA. The sample yields a few hundred thousand distinct CDR3 sequences; 41% were counted once. The ten most abundant clones make up approximately 12% of the sample. The sequenced material came from glioma tissue, nonneoplastic brain tissue, or PBMCs (not recorded which). The receptors derive from a human donor with low-grade glioma or glioblastoma, undergoing nonglioma brain surgery, or in good health (not recorded which).

A word on this clonotype: Because it lacks the conserved phenylalanine or tryptophan at the end, this CDR3 is likely a read error. This chain joins TRBV7-6 and TRBJ2-1; perhaps TRBD2 as D (5 bases). V was pared by 1 base and J by 1 base, with 11 bases between. Germline V gene lookup returns CDR1 SGHVS and CDR2 FNYEAQ. This CDR3 region has 16 residues. CDR3: CASSLVYGGSYNEQFS. In DNA form, the CDR3 reads TGTGCCAGCAGCTTAGTTTATGGCGGGTCCTACAATGAGCAGTTCTCC.

There are many counts of this clonotype. This chain joins TRBV7-2 and TRBJ2-7; possibly TRBD1 for D (5 bases). Germline values: CDR1 SGHTA, CDR2 FQGNSA. The CDR3 has 12 residues. V was clipped by 6 bases and J by 3 bases, with 9 bases between them. CDR3 in amino acids: CASSLQGYEQYF. The CDR3, as DNA: TGTGCCAGCAGTTTGCAGGGCTACGAGCAGTACTTC.

This clonotype was seen many times. V and J are TRBV28 and TRBJ2-6, with D unclear. With 3 bases removed from V and 4 bases from J, the gap between germline ends came to 7 bases. Germline values: CDR1 MDHEN, CDR2 SYDVKM. This CDR3 spans 14 amino acids. The CDR3 coding sequence is TGTGCCAGCAGTTTTCGAGCCGGGGCCAACGTCCTGACTTTC. Amino acids: CASSFRAGANVLTF.

This rearrangement joins TRBV7-2 to TRBJ1-2, with TRBD1 identical over 9 bases. J was trimmed by 2 bases and V by 7 bases; bases with no gene match: 5. Germline CDR1 is SGHTA and CDR2 is FQGNSA. The CDR3 runs 14 residues. DNA for the CDR3: TGTGCCAGCACCCGGGACAGGGTCAACTATGGCTACACCTTC. Residues: CASTRDRVNYGYTF.

In its sample, this clonotype was seen many times. This sequence joins TRBV15 and TRBJ2-5, with D uncertain. Germline V gene sequence: CDR1 LNHNV, CDR2 YYDKDF (reference sequence). This CDR3 is built from 14 residues. Between the trimmed V and J ends, which lost 1 base and 3 bases, there was a span of 9 bases. The CDR3 region has the DNA TGTGCCACCAGCAGAGGGCCAGCCAAAGAGACCCAGTACTTC. The encoded protein is CATSRGPAKETQYF.

This clonotype was counted many times. The chain carries TRBV27 and TRBJ2-3; TRBD2 matches at 8 bases. Per germline, CDR1 MNHEY and CDR2 SMNVEV (reference sequence). The CDR3 has 15 amino acids. The V segment lost 6 bases and the J segment 4 bases; nucleotides outside the gene matches: 9. The CDR3: CASRQLAALPDTQYF. The CDR3 nucleotides are TGTGCCAGCAGACAACTAGCGGCCCTCCCAGATACGCAGTATTTT.

A note on this clonotype: Being one base from a much bigger clone, this may be a read error. J is TRBJ2-3 and V is TRBV28; 11 positions agree with TRBD1. The CDR3 covers 15 residues. The junction had 6 bases not matched to a gene; V was cut back by 7 bases and J by 3 bases. Per the germline V gene, CDR1 is MDHEN and CDR2 is SYDVKM. DNA of the CDR3: TGTGCCAGCATTCTCGGGACAGGGGGTACAGATACGCAGTATTTT. Residues: CASILGTGGTDTQYF.

The rearrangement links TRBV11-3 to TRBJ2-4; D not certain. The CDR3 is made up of 17 amino acids. Trimming stripped 0 bases from V and 0 bases from J, with 12 bases between. Germline CDR1 and CDR2: SGHNT and YENEEA. CDR3 DNA sequence: TGTGCCAGCAGCTTAGAATGGGCATTCCCAGCCAAAAACATTCAGTACTTC. Translated: CASSLEWAFPAKNIQYF.

On this clonotype: A much more abundant neighbour one base away suggests this may be a read error. V is TRBV4-2 and J is TRBJ2-3; TRBD1 might be the D (5 bases). V was trimmed by 0 bases and J by 2 bases, leaving 18 bases between them. The germline V gene encodes CDR1 LGHNA and CDR2 YNFKEQ. The CDR3 runs 18 residues. The CDR3 region has the DNA TGTGCCAGCAGCCAAGATTTTAATGTGGGGCTTAACACAGATACGCAGTATTTT. This sequence encodes CASSQDFNVGLNTDTQYF.

The chain links TRBV7-9 to TRBJ2-7, with D uncertain. Germline CDR1 reads SEHNR; CDR2 reads FQNEAQ (reference sequence). CDR3 length: 16 amino acids. V was cut by 2 bases and J by 2 bases, with 16 bases left in between. CDR3 coding DNA: TGTGCCAGCAGCTTATCTTTCCGGGCAGTTCCCTACGAGCAGTACTTC. Protein product: CASSLSFRAVPYEQYF. Full variable domain (rest looked up from reference TRBV7-9 and TRBJ2-7): DTGVSQNPRHKITKRGQNVTFRCDPISEHNRLYWYRQTLGQGPEFLTYFQNEAQLEKSRLLSDRFSAERPKGSFSTLEIQRTEQGDSAMYLCASSLSFRAVPYEQYFGPGTRLTVT.